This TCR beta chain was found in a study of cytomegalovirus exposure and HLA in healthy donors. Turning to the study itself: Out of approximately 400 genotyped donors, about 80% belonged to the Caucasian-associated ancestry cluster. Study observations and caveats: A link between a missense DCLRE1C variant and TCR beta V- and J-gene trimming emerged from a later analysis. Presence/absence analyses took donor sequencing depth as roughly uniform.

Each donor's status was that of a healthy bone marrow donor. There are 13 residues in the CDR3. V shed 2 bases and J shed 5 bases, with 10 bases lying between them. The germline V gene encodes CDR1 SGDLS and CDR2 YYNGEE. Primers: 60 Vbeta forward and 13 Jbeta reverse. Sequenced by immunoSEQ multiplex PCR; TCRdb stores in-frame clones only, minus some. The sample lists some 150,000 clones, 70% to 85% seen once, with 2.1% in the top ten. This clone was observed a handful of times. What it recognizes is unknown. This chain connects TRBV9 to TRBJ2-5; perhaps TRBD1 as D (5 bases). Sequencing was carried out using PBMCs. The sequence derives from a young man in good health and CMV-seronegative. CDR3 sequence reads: CASSVQGRETQYF. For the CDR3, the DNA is TGTGCCAGCAGCGTTCAGGGTCGGGAGACCCAGTACTTC.